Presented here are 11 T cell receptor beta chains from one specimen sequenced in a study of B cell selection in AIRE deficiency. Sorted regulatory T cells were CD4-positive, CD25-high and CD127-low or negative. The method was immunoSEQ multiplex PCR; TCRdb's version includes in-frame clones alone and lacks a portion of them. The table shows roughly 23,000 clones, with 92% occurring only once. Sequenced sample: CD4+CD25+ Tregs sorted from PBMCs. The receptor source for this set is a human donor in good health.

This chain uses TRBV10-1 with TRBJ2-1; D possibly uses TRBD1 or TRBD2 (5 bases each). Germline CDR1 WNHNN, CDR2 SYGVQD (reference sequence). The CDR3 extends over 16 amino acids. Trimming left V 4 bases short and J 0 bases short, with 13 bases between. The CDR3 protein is CASSGGPGGSYNEQFF. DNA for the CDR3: TGCGCCAGCAGTGGGGGCCCCGGAGGCTCCTACAATGAGCAGTTCTTC.

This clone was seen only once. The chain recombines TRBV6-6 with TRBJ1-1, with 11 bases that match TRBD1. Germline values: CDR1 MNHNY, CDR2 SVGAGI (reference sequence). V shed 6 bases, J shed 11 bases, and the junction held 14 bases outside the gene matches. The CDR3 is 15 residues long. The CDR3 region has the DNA TGTGCCAGCAGAAATCCGGACAGGGGGCGCGCGGGGGCTTTCTTT. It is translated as CASRNPDRGRAGAFF.

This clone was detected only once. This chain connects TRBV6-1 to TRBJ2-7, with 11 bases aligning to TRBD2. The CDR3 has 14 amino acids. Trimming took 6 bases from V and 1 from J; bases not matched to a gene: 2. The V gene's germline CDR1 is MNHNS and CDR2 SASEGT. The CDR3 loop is CASRRLAGSYEQYF. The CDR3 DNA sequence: TGTGCCAGCAGACGACTAGCGGGGTCCTACGAGCAGTACTTC.

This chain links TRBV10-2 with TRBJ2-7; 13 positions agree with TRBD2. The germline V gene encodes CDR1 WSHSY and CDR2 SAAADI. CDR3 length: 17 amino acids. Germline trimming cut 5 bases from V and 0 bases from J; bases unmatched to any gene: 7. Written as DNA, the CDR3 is TGCGCCAGCAGTTCCGGGACTAGCGGGATTTTCTCCTACGAGCAGTACTTC. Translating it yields CASSSGTSGIFSYEQYF.

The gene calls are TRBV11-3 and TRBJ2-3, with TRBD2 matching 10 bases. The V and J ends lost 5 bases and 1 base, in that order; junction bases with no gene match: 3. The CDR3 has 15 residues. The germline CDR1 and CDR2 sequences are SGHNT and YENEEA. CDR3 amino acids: CASSHLAGGTDTQYF. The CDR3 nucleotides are TGTGCCAGCAGCCATCTAGCGGGGGGCACAGATACGCAGTATTTT.

The DNA for the CDR3 is TGTGCCAGCAACCGGTTCTCTGGAAACACCATATATTTT. Encoded protein: CASNRFSGNTIYF. The chain joins TRBV6-1 to TRBJ1-3; unclear D gene. Germline V lookup: CDR1 MNHNS, CDR2 SASEGT. Trimming stripped 7 bases from V and 0 bases from J, with 7 bases between. This CDR3 is 13 amino acids long.

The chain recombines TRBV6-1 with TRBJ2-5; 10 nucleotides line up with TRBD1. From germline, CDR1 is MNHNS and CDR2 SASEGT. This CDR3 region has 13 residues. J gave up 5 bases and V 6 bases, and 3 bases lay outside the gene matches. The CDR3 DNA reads TGTGCCAGCAGGACAGGGGGCTCGGAGACCCAGTACTTC. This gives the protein CASRTGGSETQYF.

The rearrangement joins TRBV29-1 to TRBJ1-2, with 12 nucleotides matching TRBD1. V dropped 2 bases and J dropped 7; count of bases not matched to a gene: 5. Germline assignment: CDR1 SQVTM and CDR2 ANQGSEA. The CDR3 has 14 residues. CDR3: CSVERGDRGLGYTF. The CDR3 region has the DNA TGCAGCGTTGAAAGAGGGGACAGGGGGCTTGGCTACACCTTC. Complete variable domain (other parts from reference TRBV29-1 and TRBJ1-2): SAVISQKPSRDICQRGTSLTIQCQVDSQVTMMFWYRQQPGQSLTLIATANQGSEATYESGFVIDKFPISRPNLTFSTLTVSNMSPEDSSIYLCSVERGDRGLGYTFGSGTRLTVV.

CDR3 coding DNA: TGTGCCAGCAGTAGAGGGGGACCCCCTAACTATGGCTACACCTTC. It specifies CASSRGGPPNYGYTF. This rearrangement joins TRBV6-1 to TRBJ1-2; D possibly corresponds to TRBD1 (6 bases). Trimming took off 5 bases at V and 0 bases at J, with 13 bases between the two ends. Germline V CDR1 and CDR2: MNHNS, SASEGT. This CDR3 spans 15 amino acids.

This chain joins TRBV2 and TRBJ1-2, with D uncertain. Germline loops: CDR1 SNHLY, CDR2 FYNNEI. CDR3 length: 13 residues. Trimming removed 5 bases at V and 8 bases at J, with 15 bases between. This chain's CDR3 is CASSTEKGLGYTF. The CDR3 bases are TGTGCCAGCAGTACCGAGAAGGGTTTAGGCTACACCTTC.

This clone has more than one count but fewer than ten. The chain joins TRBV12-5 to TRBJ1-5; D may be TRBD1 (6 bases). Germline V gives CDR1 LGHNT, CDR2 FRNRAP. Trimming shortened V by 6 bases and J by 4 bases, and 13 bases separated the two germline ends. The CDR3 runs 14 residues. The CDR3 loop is CASGFDRLNQPQHF. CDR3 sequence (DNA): TGTGCTAGTGGCTTTGACAGGTTGAATCAGCCCCAGCATTTT.